The rows below give T cell receptor beta chains drawn from one sample of a study of technical replicates of blood from several donors. Repertoires were generated with immunoSEQ multiplex PCR, while TCRdb's copy carries only in-frame clones and drops some. The table shows about 94,000 clones, with roughly 95% occurring only once. Material: T cells isolated from PBMCs. The origin of the receptors is a human donor in good health. CDR3s include the opening cysteine and the closing phenylalanine or tryptophan. A D gene is named only where the DNA matches it firmly. Where a row states a size, it is once, few, many or the class of an expanded clone; other rows omit it.

>NA|16|TRBV11-2|TRBJ1-2|NA
CASSTIKKTGFYGYTF
TGTGCCAGCAGCACGATTAAGAAAACAGGGTTCTATGGCTACACCTTC
>NA|15|TRBV7-9|TRBJ1-2|NA
CASSLGAESNYGYTF
TGTGCCAGCAGCTTAGGTGCAGAATCCAACTATGGCTACACCTTC
>NA|16|TRBV5-1|TRBJ2-7|NA
CASSLGAPPSTYEQYF
TGCGCCAGCAGCTTGGGGGCTCCTCCTTCTACCTACGAGCAGTACTTC
>NA|12|TRBV5-5|TRBJ1-1|NA
CASSLIAYEAFF
TGTGCCAGCAGCTTAATAGCTTATGAAGCTTTCTTT
>NA|16|TRBV4-1|TRBJ2-2|TRBD1
CASSQEETGGTGELFF
TGCGCCAGCAGCCAAGAGGAGACAGGGGGTACCGGGGAGCTGTTTTTT
>NA|15|TRBV19|TRBJ1-1|NA
CASTQGTGRNTEAFF
TGTGCCAGTACCCAGGGCACAGGGAGGAACACTGAAGCTTTCTTT
>NA|17|TRBV27|TRBJ1-5|NA
CASSSPTRGAGNQPQHF
TGTGCCAGCAGTTCTCCTACAAGGGGCGCCGGCAATCAGCCCCAGCATTTT
>NA|13|TRBV4-2|TRBJ2-1|NA
CASSKSGYGEQFF
TGTGCCAGCAGCAAGAGCGGGTACGGCGAGCAGTTCTTC
>NA|12|TRBV5-1|TRBJ2-7|NA
CASSLGDSEQYF
TGCGCCAGCAGCTTAGGAGACTCCGAGCAGTACTTC
>NA|15|TRBV19|TRBJ2-6|NA
CASSMTSSGANVLTF
TGTGCCAGTAGCATGACTTCTTCTGGGGCCAACGTCCTGACTTTC
>NA|12|TRBV7-8|TRBJ2-7|NA
CASSQQGYEQYF
TGTGCCAGCAGCCAACAGGGCTACGAGCAGTACTTC
>NA|11|TRBV6-6|TRBJ2-1|NA
CASTLHNEQFF
TGTGCCTCGACTCTCCACAATGAGCAGTTCTTC
>NA|14|TRBV19|TRBJ2-5|TRBD2
CASSRAGGAETQYF
TGTGCCAGTAGTAGGGCGGGAGGGGCAGAGACCCAGTACTTC
>NA|13|TRBV2|TRBJ1-6|NA
CASMTQGNSPLHF
TGTGCCAGCATGACGCAGGGAAATTCACCCCTCCACTTT
>NA|13|TRBV5-6|TRBJ2-3|NA
CASSERGGDTQYF
TGTGCCAGCAGCGAAAGGGGGGGGGATACGCAGTATTTT
>NA|15|TRBV11-2|TRBJ1-4|NA
CASSRTGGVNEKLFF
TGTGCCAGCAGCCGCACCGGAGGGGTTAATGAAAAACTGTTTTTT
>NA|16|TRBV27|TRBJ1-3|TRBD1
CASRTTGGAYGNTIYF
TGTGCCAGCAGAACCACAGGGGGCGCGTATGGAAACACCATATATTTT
>NA|14|TRBV6-5|TRBJ1-1|TRBD1
CASSYIDRDTEAFF
TGTGCCAGCAGTTACATCGACAGGGACACTGAAGCTTTCTTT
>NA|15|TRBV6-1|TRBJ2-2|NA
CASASRVKDTGELFF
TGTGCCAGCGCGTCCAGGGTAAAGGACACCGGGGAGCTGTTTTTT
>NA|13|TRBV7-9|TRBJ2-7|NA
CASEGVLGYEQYF
TGTGCCAGCGAAGGGGTATTGGGCTACGAGCAGTACTTC
>few|15|TRBV30|TRBJ1-5|NA
CAWSGQVYSNQPQHF
TGTGCCTGGAGTGGACAGGTCTATAGCAATCAGCCCCAGCATTTT
>NA|12|TRBV5-1|TRBJ2-7|NA
CASSFSGYEQYF
TGCGCCAGCAGCTTCTCAGGTTACGAGCAGTACTTC
>NA|15|TRBV11-3|TRBJ1-5|TRBD1
CASSPDRGPYQPQHF
TGTGCCAGCAGCCCCGACAGGGGGCCCTATCAGCCCCAGCATTTT
>NA|14|TRBV28|TRBJ2-1|TRBD1
CASRTGGAYNEQFF
TGTGCCAGCAGGACAGGGGGCGCATACAATGAGCAGTTCTTC
>NA|13|TRBV2|TRBJ2-5|NA
CATQLAKWETQYF
TGTGCCACCCAACTAGCTAAGTGGGAGACCCAGTACTTC
>NA|14|TRBV29-1|TRBJ2-1|NA
CSAEGGNTYNEQFF
TGCAGCGCTGAGGGCGGGAATACCTACAATGAGCAGTTCTTC
>NA|13|TRBV19|TRBJ1-4|TRBD1
CASSQGAREKLFF
TGTGCCAGTAGTCAGGGGGCGAGAGAAAAACTGTTTTTT
>once|16|TRBV7-9|TRBJ2-7|NA
CASSPGRDTSPYEQYF
TGTGCCAGCAGCCCAGGCCGGGACACAAGCCCCTACGAGCAGTACTTC
>NA|13|TRBV7-9|TRBJ2-7|TRBD1
CASGVTGSAEQYF
TGTGCCAGCGGGGTGACAGGGAGTGCCGAGCAGTACTTC
>few|12|TRBV2|TRBJ1-1|NA
CASSDRDTEAFF
TGTGCCAGCAGTGACCGGGACACTGAAGCTTTCTTT
>NA|13|TRBV7-3|TRBJ1-1|NA
CASSPYLNTEAFF
TGTGCCAGCAGCCCGTATCTAAACACTGAAGCTTTCTTT
>NA|15|TRBV28|TRBJ2-7|NA
CASSFPRHGGREQYF
TGTGCCAGCAGTTTTCCTCGACACGGGGGGCGCGAGCAGTACTTC
>once|14|TRBV5-1|TRBJ2-3|TRBD2
CASSLAGGGNTQYF
TGCGCCAGCAGCTTGGCGGGGGGTGGAAATACGCAGTATTTT
>once|14|TRBV19|TRBJ1-1|NA
CASSLQALNTEAFF
TGTGCCAGTAGCCTACAGGCCCTGAACACTGAAGCTTTCTTT
>NA|15|TRBV7-9|TRBJ1-1|NA
CASSPRGVGNTEAFF
TGTGCCAGCAGCCCTCGGGGGGTAGGGAACACTGAAGCTTTCTTT
>NA|20|TRBV29-1|TRBJ2-6|TRBD2
CSVAFLRTSGVTSGANVLTF
TGCAGCGTTGCCTTCCTTCGGACTAGCGGGGTGACCTCTGGGGCCAACGTCCTGACTTTC
>once|16|TRBV21-1|TRBJ2-3|NA
CASSSRTGARTDTQYF
TGTGCCAGCAGCAGTCGGACAGGGGCGAGAACAGATACGCAGTATTTT
>NA|15|TRBV11-2|TRBJ2-5|TRBD1
CASSPQTGGGETQYF
TGTGCCAGCAGCCCACAAACAGGGGGCGGGGAGACCCAGTACTTC
>NA|14|TRBV2|TRBJ1-5|NA
CASSEESGAQPQHF
TGTGCCAGCAGTGAAGAGTCAGGGGCGCAGCCCCAGCATTTT
>NA|13|TRBV5-8|TRBJ1-5|NA
CASSLRGNQPQHF
TGTGCCAGCAGCTTGCGGGGGAATCAGCCCCAGCATTTT
>NA|13|TRBV25-1|TRBJ1-2|TRBD1
CASSPDRLGGYTF
TGTGCCAGCAGTCCGGACAGGTTGGGTGGCTACACCTTC
>NA|16|TRBV28|TRBJ2-2|NA
CASRTEAEENTGELFF
TGTGCCAGCAGAACCGAGGCCGAGGAGAACACCGGGGAGCTGTTTTTT
>NA|16|TRBV19|TRBJ2-5|NA
CASTPPGVGPQETQYF
TGTGCCAGTACCCCCCCAGGGGTAGGTCCCCAAGAGACCCAGTACTTC
>NA|16|TRBV7-8|TRBJ2-5|TRBD2
CASSPTLAGGRETQYF
TGTGCCAGCAGCCCGACTCTAGCGGGGGGGCGAGAGACCCAGTACTTC
>NA|18|TRBV14|TRBJ2-3|TRBD2
CASSQPALAGGKSDTQYF
TGTGCCAGCAGCCAACCCGCCCTAGCGGGGGGAAAATCAGATACGCAGTATTTT
>NA|15|TRBV11-2|TRBJ2-7|TRBD1
CASSYGTGDSYEQYF
TGTGCCAGCAGCTACGGGACAGGGGATTCCTACGAGCAGTACTTC
>NA|14|TRBV28|TRBJ2-7|TRBD1
CASGNPGGSYEQYF
TGTGCCAGCGGAAACCCAGGGGGTTCCTACGAGCAGTACTTC
>NA|14|TRBV6-1|TRBJ2-7|NA
CASMAGTPTYEQYF
TGTGCCAGCATGGCTGGGACACCCACCTACGAGCAGTACTTC
>NA|13|TRBV28|TRBJ2-7|NA
CASSLGASYEQYF
TGTGCCAGCAGTTTGGGCGCTTCCTACGAGCAGTACTTC
>NA|13|TRBV9|TRBJ1-1|TRBD1
CASSGDRGFEAFF
TGTGCCAGCAGCGGGGACAGGGGGTTTGAAGCTTTCTTT
>NA|14|TRBV30|TRBJ1-5|NA
CAWSLDSNNQPQHF
TGTGCCTGGAGTTTAGACAGTAACAATCAGCCCCAGCATTTT
>NA|16|TRBV27|TRBJ2-7|NA
CASSLAAGQRPYEQYF
TGTGCCAGCAGTTTAGCTGCGGGACAGCGTCCCTACGAGCAGTACTTC
>NA|14|TRBV9|TRBJ2-7|NA
CASSGAPSSYEQYF
TGTGCCAGCAGCGGGGCCCCGAGCTCCTACGAGCAGTACTTC
>NA|15|TRBV5-8|TRBJ1-5|NA
CASSGGAGKGQPQHF
TGTGCCAGCAGCGGGGGGGCGGGAAAAGGTCAGCCCCAGCATTTT
>NA|18|TRBV7-9|TRBJ2-2|NA
CASSPSWGGGKNTGELFF
TGTGCCAGCAGCCCTTCTTGGGGGGGCGGGAAGAACACCGGGGAGCTGTTTTTT
>NA|16|TRBV19|TRBJ1-6|TRBD1
CASSPNRGALNSPLHF
TGTGCCAGTAGTCCCAACAGGGGGGCCCTCAATTCACCCCTCCACTTT
>NA|15|TRBV5-1|TRBJ2-1|TRBD1
CASSLGDRTTNEQFF
TGCGCCAGCAGCTTAGGGGACAGAACTACAAATGAGCAGTTCTTC